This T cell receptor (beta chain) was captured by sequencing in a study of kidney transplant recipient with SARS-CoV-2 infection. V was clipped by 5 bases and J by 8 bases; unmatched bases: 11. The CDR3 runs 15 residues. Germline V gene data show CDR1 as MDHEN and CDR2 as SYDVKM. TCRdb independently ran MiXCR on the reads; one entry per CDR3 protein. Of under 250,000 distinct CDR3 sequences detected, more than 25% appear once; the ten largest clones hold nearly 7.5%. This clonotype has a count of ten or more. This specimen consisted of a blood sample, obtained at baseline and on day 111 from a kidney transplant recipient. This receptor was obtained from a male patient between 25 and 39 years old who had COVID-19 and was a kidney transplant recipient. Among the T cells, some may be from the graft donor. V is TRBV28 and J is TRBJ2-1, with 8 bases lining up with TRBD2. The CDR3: CASSPPSGGPYEQFF. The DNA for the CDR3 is TGTGCCAGCAGTCCCCCCTCGGGAGGGCCCTATGAGCAGTTCTTC.